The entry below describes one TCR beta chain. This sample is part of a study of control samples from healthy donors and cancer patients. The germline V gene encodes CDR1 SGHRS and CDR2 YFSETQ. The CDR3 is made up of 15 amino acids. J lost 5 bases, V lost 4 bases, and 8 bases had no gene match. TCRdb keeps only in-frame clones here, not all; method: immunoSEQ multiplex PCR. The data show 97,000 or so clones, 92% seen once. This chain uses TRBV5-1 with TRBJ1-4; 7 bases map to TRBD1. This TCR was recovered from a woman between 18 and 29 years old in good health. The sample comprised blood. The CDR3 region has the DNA TGCGCCAGCAGCGTTTCCGGGACAGCAAATGAAAAACTGTTTTTT. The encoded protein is CASSVSGTANEKLFF.